The 10 T cell receptor beta chains below were found in one sample sequenced in a study of graft-versus-host responses after intestinal transplantation. The assay was immunoSEQ multiplex PCR, and TCRdb's table has in-frame clones only and misses some. This table holds about 99,000 clones, 90% to 95% found once. These receptors have no identified antigens. Material: unstimulated CD8+ T cells sorted from spleen or lymph node cells, obtained before intestinal transplant. Every receptor here comes from a human donor who received an intestinal transplant.

In this sample, this clone turned up once. The genes are TRBV11-3 and TRBJ2-3, with unresolved D. V was cut by 4 bases and J by 8 bases, with 16 bases left in between. There are 14 residues in the CDR3. Looked up from germline, CDR1 is SGHNT and CDR2 is YENEEA. Written as DNA, the CDR3 is TGTGCCAGCAGCTCCAGAGGACCGCTGACTACGCAGTATTTT. Its translation: CASSSRGPLTTQYF.

The V and J genes are TRBV5-4 and TRBJ2-5; D may be TRBD2 (6 bases). V was pared by 1 base and J by 2 bases, with 6 bases between. The germline V gene has CDR1 SGHNT and CDR2 YYREEE (reference sequence). This CDR3 comprises 13 residues. In DNA form, the CDR3 reads TGTGCCAGCAGCTTGCGGGGGCAAGAGACCCAGTACTTC. Amino acids: CASSLRGQETQYF.

Remarks on this clone: Within the sample, other DNA sequences also encode this same CDR3. This chain links TRBV14 with TRBJ2-7; D is unresolved. This CDR3 has 11 amino acids. Per germline, CDR1 SGHDN and CDR2 FVKESK. V lost 3 bases to trimming and J lost 4 bases, with 4 bases between them. This chain's CDR3 is CASSQGYEQYF. Written as DNA, the CDR3 is TGTGCCAGCAGCCAGGGTTACGAGCAGTACTTC.

This rearrangement joins TRBV6-6 to TRBJ2-3, with 9 bases aligning to TRBD1. This CDR3 has 13 amino acids. In germline, CDR1 is MNHNY, CDR2 SVGAGI (reference sequence). The V gene end was trimmed by 10 bases and the J gene end by 3 bases; junction bases not matched to a gene: 5. The chain's CDR3 is CATDRGGTDTQYF. For the CDR3, the DNA is TGTGCCACCGACAGGGGGGGGACAGATACGCAGTATTTT.

The chain links TRBV29-1 to TRBJ2-5; 9 nucleotides agree with TRBD2. V dropped 5 bases and J dropped 2; count of bases not matched to a gene: 6. The CDR3 sequence is 14 residues long. Germline V lookup: CDR1 SQVTM, CDR2 ANQGSEA. The CDR3 DNA reads as TGCAGCGTTAGACTAGCGGATGGGCAAGAGACCCAGTACTTC. As protein: CSVRLADGQETQYF.

A single count supports this clone. The V gene is TRBV11-3, the J gene TRBJ2-7; D tentatively fits TRBD1 or TRBD2 (6 bases each). Trimming removed 3 bases at V and 5 bases at J, with 8 bases between. Germline CDR1 reads SGHNT; CDR2 reads YENEEA. The CDR3 consists of 12 residues. CDR3: CASSFRGHEQYF. Here the CDR3 DNA reads TGTGCCAGCAGCTTTCGGGGGCACGAGCAGTACTTC. Full variable domain (rest looked up from reference TRBV11-3 and TRBJ2-7): EAGVVQSPRYKIIEKKQPVAFWCNPISGHNTLYWYLQNLGQGPELLIRYENEEAVDDSQLPKDRFSAERLKGVDSTLKIQPAELGDSAVYLCASSFRGHEQYFGPGTRLTVT.

The gene calls are TRBV6-5 and TRBJ1-2; D remains unclear. The CDR3 sequence is 13 residues long. Germline loops: CDR1 MNHEY, CDR2 SVGAGI. Trimming took off 0 bases at V and 7 bases at J, with 9 bases between the two ends. The CDR3 DNA sequence: TGTGCCAGCAGTTACTCGTCAGGTGTTGGCTACACCTTC. Its protein is CASSYSSGVGYTF.

In regard to this clone: This CDR3 is also generated by other DNA sequences in the sample. The CDR3 nucleotides read TGTGCCAGCAGCTTAGTAGGCGGATCCTACAATGAGCAGTTCTTC. It encodes CASSLVGGSYNEQFF. This rearrangement joins TRBV7-9 to TRBJ2-1; D is uncertain. Germline V gene data show CDR1 as SEHNR and CDR2 as FQNEAQ (reference sequence). The V end was cut by 1 base, the J end by 1 base, with 8 bases between. CDR3 length equals 15 residues. Full variable domain (missing parts from reference TRBV7-9 and TRBJ2-1): DTGVSQNPRHKITKRGQNVTFRCDPISEHNRLYWYRQTLGQGPEFLTYFQNEAQLEKSRLLSDRFSAERPKGSFSTLEIQRTEQGDSAMYLCASSLVGGSYNEQFFGPGTRLTVL.

This clone turned up a few times. The chain employs TRBV4-1 and TRBJ1-5, with a tentative D call TRBD1 (5 bases). This CDR3 is 17 amino acids long. Trimming took off 0 bases at V and 2 bases at J, with 14 bases between the two ends. Germline lookup yields CDR1 MGHRA and CDR2 YSYEKL. The DNA for the CDR3 is TGCGCCAGCAGCCAAGATTCTTCAGGGATGGGCAATCAGCCCCAGCATTTT. It codes for CASSQDSSGMGNQPQHF.

The CDR3 is CASSDNVLTGLLNTEAFF. DNA for the CDR3: TGTGCCAGCAGCGATAATGTTTTGACAGGGCTACTGAACACTGAAGCTTTCTTT. V gene TRBV11-2 combines with J gene TRBJ1-1, with 7 bases that match TRBD1. This CDR3 region has 18 residues. The J segment lost 0 bases and the V segment lost 5 bases, leaving 15 bases of the junction unmatched. Germline-derived CDR1 and CDR2 are SGHAT and FQNNGV.